The present entry profiles one T cell receptor beta chain with its context. The sample originates from a study of regulatory T cells in long-lasting Graves disease. The CDR3 has 17 residues. J was trimmed by 2 bases and V by 5 bases; bases with no gene match: 12. The V gene's germline CDR1 is SEHNR and CDR2 FQNEAQ (reference sequence). CDR3-region Arm-PCR and iRepertoire HTBI primers produced the TCR beta libraries. TCRdb reanalysed the multiplex PCR reads using MiXCR and keeps one entry per CDR3 protein. The sample contains 400,000 to 500,000 distinct CDR3 sequences, 13% to 15% of which appear only once. Time point noted: newly diagnosed GD, antithyroid drugs for less than 3 months. The TCR library was made from RNA extracted from PBMCs. Xi'an, China, was home to the endocrinology department that provided patients. The sample also formed part of further work on T cells in Graves' hyperthyroidism and ophthalmopathy. According to that study: Exclusion of patients followed from uncontrolled infection, other autoimmune disease, pregnancy or lactation. The TCR CDR3 first-round RT-PCR relied on the HTBI primer set. Blood held most thyroid clonotypes expanded above 0.001 frequency.

This receptor was identified in a woman between 50 and 59 years old with Graves disease. This rearrangement joins TRBV7-9 to TRBJ2-7, with TRBD2 identical over 10 bases. Sequencing used peripheral blood mononuclear cells (PBMCs), obtained at new diagnosis, from a patient treated with antithyroid drugs. CDR3 DNA sequence: TGTGCCAGCAGCGATTCCTCTATAGCGGGAGGACCCTACGAGCAGTACTTC. Its protein is CASSDSSIAGGPYEQYF.